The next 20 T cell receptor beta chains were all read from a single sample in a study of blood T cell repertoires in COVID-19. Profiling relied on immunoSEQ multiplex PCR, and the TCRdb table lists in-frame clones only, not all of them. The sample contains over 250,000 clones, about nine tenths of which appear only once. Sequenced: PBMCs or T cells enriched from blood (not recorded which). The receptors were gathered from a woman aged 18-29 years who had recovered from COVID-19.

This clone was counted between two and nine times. The CDR3 DNA sequence: TGTGCCAGCAGTTACTCGACATCCTCCTACGAGCAGTACTTC. This gives the protein CASSYSTSSYEQYF. The V gene is TRBV6-6, the J gene TRBJ2-7, with D unresolved. V was trimmed by 0 bases and J by 0 bases, leaving 6 bases between them. The CDR3 consists of 14 residues. In germline, CDR1 is MNHNY, CDR2 SVGAGI (reference sequence).

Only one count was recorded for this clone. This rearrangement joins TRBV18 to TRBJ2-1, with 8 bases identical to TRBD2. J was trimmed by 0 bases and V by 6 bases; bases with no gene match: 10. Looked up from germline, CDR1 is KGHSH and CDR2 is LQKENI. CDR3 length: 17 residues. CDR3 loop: CASSPKLAGDSYNEQFF. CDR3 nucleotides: TGTGCCAGCTCCCCCAAGCTAGCGGGTGACTCCTACAATGAGCAGTTCTTC.

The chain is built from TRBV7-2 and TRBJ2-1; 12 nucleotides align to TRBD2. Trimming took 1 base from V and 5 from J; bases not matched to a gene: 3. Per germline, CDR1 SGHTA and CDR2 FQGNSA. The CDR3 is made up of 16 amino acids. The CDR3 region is CASSLGTSGKNNEQFF. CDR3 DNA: TGTGCCAGCAGCTTAGGGACTAGCGGGAAAAACAATGAGCAGTTCTTC. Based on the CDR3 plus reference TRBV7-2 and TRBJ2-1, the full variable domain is GAGVSQSPSNKVTEKGKDVELRCDPISGHTALYWYRQSLGQGLEFLIYFQGNSAPDKSGLPSDRFSAERTGGSVSTLTIQRTQQEDSAVYLCASSLGTSGKNNEQFFGPGTRLTVL.

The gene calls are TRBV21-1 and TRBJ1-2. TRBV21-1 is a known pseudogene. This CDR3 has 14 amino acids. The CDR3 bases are TGTGCCAGCAGCATAAAGCTAGGCATTTGGGGCTACACCTTC. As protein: CASSIKLGIWGYTF.

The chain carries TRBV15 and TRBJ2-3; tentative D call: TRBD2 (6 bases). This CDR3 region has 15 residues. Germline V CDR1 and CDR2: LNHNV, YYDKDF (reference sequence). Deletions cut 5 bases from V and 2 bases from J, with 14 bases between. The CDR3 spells CATSFSPGVTDTQYF. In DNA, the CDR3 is TGTGCCACCAGCTTCTCCCCGGGGGTCACAGATACGCAGTATTTT.

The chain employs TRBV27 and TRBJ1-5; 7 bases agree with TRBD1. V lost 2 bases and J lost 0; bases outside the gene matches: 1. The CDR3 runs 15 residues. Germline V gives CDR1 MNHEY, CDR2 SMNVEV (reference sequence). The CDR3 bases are TGTGCCAGCAGTTTAGGGACAGATAGCAATCAGCCCCAGCATTTT. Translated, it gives CASSLGTDSNQPQHF.

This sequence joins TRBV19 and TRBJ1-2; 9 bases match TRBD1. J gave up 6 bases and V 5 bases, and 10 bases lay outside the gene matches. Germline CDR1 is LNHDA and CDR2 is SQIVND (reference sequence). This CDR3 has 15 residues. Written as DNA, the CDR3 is TGTGCCAGTAGTCTCTCCGGGACAGGGTCGCATGGCTACACCTTC. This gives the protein CASSLSGTGSHGYTF.

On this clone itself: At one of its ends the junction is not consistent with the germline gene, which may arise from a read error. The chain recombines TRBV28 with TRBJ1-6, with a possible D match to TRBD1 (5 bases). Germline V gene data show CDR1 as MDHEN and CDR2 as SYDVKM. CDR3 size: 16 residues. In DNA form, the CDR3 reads TGTGCCAGCAATTTAGCCGCGGGACCGATAAATTCACCCCTCCACTTT. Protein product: CASNLAAGPINSPLHF.

CDR3 loop: CASSRAGMYNEQFF. The CDR3, as DNA: TGTGCCAGTAGTAGGGCGGGAATGTACAATGAGCAGTTCTTC. This chain uses TRBV19 with TRBJ2-1; a weak D match, TRBD2 (6 bases). Trimming stripped 4 bases from V and 4 bases from J, with 11 bases between. The CDR3 totals 14 residues. The germline CDR1 and CDR2 sequences are LNHDA and SQIVND (reference sequence).

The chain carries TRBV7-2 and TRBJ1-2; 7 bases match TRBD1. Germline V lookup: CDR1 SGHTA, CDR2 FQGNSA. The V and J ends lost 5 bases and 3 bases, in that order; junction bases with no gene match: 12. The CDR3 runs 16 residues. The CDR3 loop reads CASSPHTRGIDYGYTF. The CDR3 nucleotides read TGTGCCAGCAGCCCACACACCAGGGGGATCGACTATGGCTACACCTTC.

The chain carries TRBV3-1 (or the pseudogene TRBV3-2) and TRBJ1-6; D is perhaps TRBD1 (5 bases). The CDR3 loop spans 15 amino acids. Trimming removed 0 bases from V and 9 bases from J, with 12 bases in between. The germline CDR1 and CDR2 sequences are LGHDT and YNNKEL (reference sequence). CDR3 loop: CASSQETRGGSPLHF. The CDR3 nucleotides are TGTGCCAGCAGCCAAGAGACAAGGGGAGGTTCACCCCTCCACTTT.

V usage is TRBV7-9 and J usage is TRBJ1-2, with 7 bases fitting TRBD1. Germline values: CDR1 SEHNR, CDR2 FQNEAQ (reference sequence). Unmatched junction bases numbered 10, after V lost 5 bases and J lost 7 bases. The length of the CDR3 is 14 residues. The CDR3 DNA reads TGTGCCAGCAGCCCAGAGGACAGGTTTGGTGGCTACACCTTC. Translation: CASSPEDRFGGYTF.

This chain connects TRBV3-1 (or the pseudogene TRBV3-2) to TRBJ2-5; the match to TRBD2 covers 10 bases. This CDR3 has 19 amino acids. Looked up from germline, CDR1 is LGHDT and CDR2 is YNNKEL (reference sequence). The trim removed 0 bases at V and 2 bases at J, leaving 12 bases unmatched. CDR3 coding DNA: TGTGCCAGCAGCCAAGATTTCGGGCCTAGCGGGGGCCTTCAAGAGACCCAGTACTTC. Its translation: CASSQDFGPSGGLQETQYF.

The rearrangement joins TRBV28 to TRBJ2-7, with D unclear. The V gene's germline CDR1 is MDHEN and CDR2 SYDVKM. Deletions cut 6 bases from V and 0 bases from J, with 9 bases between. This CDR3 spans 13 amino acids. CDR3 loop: CASRENFSYEQYF. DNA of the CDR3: TGTGCCAGCAGAGAGAATTTCTCCTACGAGCAGTACTTC. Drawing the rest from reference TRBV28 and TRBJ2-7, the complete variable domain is DVKVTQSSRYLVKRTGEKVFLECVQDMDHENMFWYRQDPGLGLRLIYFSYDVKMKEKGDIPEGYSVSREKKERFSLILESASTNQTSMYLCASRENFSYEQYFGPGTRLTVT.

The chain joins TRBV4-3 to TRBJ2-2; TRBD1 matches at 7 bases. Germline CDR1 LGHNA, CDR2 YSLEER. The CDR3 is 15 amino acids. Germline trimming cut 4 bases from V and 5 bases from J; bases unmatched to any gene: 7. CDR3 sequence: CASSRDRVGTGELFF. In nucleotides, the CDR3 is TGCGCCAGCAGCCGAGACAGGGTTGGGACCGGGGAGCTGTTTTTT.

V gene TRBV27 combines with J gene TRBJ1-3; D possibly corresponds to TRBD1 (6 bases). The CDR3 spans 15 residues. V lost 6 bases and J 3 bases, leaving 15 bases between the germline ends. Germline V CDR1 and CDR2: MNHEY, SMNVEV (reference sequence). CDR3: CASSPRTADGNTIYF. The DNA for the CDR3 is TGTGCCAGCAGCCCCCGGACAGCTGATGGAAACACCATATATTTT.

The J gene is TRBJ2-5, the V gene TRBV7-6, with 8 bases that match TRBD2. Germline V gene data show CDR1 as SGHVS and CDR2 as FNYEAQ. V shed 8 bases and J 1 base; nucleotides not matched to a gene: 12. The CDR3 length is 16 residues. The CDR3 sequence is CASALTFSGAQETQYF. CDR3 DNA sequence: TGTGCCAGCGCGTTAACGTTTAGCGGGGCCCAAGAGACCCAGTACTTC.

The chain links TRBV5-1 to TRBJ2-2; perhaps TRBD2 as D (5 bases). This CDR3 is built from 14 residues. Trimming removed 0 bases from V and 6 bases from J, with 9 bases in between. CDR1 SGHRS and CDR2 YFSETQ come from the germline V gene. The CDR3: CASSLGLSSGELFF. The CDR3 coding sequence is TGCGCCAGCAGCTTGGGACTATCCTCCGGGGAGCTGTTTTTT. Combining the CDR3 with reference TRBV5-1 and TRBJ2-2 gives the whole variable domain KAGVTQTPRYLIKTRGQQVTLSCSPISGHRSVSWYQQTPGQGLQFLFEYFSETQRNKGNFPGRFSGRQFSNSRSEMNVSTLELGDSALYLCASSLGLSSGELFFGEGSRLTVL.

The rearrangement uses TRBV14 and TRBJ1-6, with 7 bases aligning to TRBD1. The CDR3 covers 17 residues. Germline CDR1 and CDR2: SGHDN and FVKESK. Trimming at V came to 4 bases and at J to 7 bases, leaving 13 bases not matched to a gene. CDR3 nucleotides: TGTGCCAGCAGCCCCAGGGGACAGCATATTTGGAATTCACCCCTCCACTTT. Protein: CASSPRGQHIWNSPLHF.

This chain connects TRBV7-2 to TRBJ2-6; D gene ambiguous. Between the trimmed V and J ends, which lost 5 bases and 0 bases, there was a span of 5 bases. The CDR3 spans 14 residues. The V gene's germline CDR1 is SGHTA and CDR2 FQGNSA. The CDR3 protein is CASSPSSGANVLTF. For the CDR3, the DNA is TGTGCCAGCAGCCCCTCCTCTGGGGCCAACGTCCTGACTTTC.